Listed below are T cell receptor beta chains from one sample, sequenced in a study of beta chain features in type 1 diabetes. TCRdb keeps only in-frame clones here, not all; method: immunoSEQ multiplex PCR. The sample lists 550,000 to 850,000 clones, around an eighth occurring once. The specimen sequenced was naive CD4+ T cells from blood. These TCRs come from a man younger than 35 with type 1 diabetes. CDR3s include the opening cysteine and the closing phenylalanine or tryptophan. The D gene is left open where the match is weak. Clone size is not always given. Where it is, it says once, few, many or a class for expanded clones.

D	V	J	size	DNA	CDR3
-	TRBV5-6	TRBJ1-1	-	TGTGCCAGCAGCTTGGGACTGAACACTGAAGCTTTCTTT	CASSLGLNTEAFF
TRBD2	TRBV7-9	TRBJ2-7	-	TGTGCCAGCAGCTTATCCTTGCTAGGACGGGGGGACTCCTACGAGCAGTACTTC	CASSLSLLGRGDSYEQYF
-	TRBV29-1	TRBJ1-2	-	TGCAGCGTCCCGCGGGAGGGTGCGGGCTACACCTTC	CSVPREGAGYTF
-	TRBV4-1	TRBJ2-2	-	TGCGCCAGCAGCAGCCACGGGGAGCTGTTTTTT	CASSSHGELFF
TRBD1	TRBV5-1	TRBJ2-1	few	TGCGCCAGCAGCTCGACAGGGGCCGACTACAATGAGCAGTTCTTC	CASSSTGADYNEQFF
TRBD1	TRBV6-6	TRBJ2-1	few	TGTGCCAGCAGTTACTACAGGGGGCCTGAGCAGTTCTTC	CASSYYRGPEQFF
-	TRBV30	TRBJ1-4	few	TGTGCCTGGAGTCCACCGTGGACAGCTTCCCCGAACAAACTGTTTTTT	CAWSPPWTASPNKLFF
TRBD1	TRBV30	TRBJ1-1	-	TGTGCCTGGATCCCGGGACAGGGGGCAGGCACTGAAGCTTTCTTT	CAWIPGQGAGTEAFF
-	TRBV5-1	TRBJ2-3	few	TGCGCCAGCAGCTCCCGACCCACAGATACGCAGTATTTT	CASSSRPTDTQYF
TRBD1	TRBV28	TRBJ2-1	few	TGTGCCAGCAGTGTACCCGGGACAGGCGAGCAGTTCTTC	CASSVPGTGEQFF
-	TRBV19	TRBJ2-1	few	TGTGCCAGTAGTATCGGACGTTCAACTATCGGGCAGTTCTTC	CASSIGRSTIGQFF
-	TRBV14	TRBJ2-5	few	TGTGCCAGCAGCCACCAGGGAGCAGGGCAGACCCAGTACTTC	CASSHQGAGQTQYF
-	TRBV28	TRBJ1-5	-	TGTGCCAGCAGCCTGGGGACTGCCTTGGAGGCGCCCCAGCATTTT	CASSLGTALEAPQHF
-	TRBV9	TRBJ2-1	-	TGTGCCAGCAGCGTAGATTCCCACAATGAGCAGTTCTTC	CASSVDSHNEQFF
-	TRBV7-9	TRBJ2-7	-	TGTGCCAGCAGCTTTTTGGCAGGGGGGTACGAGCAGTACTTC	CASSFLAGGYEQYF
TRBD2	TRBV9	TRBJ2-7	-	TGTGCCAGCAGCGAATACCCTGGGGGGGAGGAGCAGTACTTC	CASSEYPGGEEQYF
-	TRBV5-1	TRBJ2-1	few	TGCGCCAGCAGCTACACAACAGGATCCAATGAGCAGTTCTTC	CASSYTTGSNEQFF
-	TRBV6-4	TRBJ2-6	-	TGTGCCAGCAGTGACGGGACGGCTGGGGCCAACGTCCTGACTTTC	CASSDGTAGANVLTF
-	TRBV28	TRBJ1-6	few	TGTGCCAGCAGTTTGATTTCGCTGCAGGGTTCACCCCTCCACTTT	CASSLISLQGSPLHF
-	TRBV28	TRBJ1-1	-	TGTGCCAGCAGTTTGTCAGAAAAAGCTTTCTTT	CASSLSEKAFF
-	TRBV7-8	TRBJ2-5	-	TGTGCCAGCAGCTTAAGTATTCAAGAGACCCAGTACTTC	CASSLSIQETQYF
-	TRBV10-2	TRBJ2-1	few	TGCGCCAGCAGTGGGCCGACAAACTTCTTCAGGGGCAATGAGCAGTTCTTC	CASSGPTNFFRGNEQFF
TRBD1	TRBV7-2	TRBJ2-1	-	TGTGCCAGCAGCTTAGGAGGGACAGGATCAAAGCTGGAGCAGTTCTTC	CASSLGGTGSKLEQFF
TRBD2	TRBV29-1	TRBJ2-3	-	TGCAGCGTTGGGAGCGGGGCGCAAGATACGCAGTATTTT	CSVGSGAQDTQYF
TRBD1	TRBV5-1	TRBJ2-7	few	TGCGCCAGCAGCTTGGCCGTTCGGACAGGGATCAACGAGCAGTACTTC	CASSLAVRTGINEQYF
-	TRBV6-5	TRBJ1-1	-	TGTGCCAGCAGTTACTCGGGAAGGAACACTGAAGCTTTCTTT	CASSYSGRNTEAFF
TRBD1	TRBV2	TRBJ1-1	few	TGTGCCAGCATCGACCCCACAGGGGGCGGCACTGAAGCTTTCTTT	CASIDPTGGGTEAFF
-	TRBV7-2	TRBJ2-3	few	TGTGCCAGCAGCTCCTGGATACCTAGCACAGATACGCAGTATTTT	CASSSWIPSTDTQYF
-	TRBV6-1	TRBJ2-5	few	TGTGCCAGCAGGTGGGGTGAAGAGACCCAGTACTTC	CASRWGEETQYF
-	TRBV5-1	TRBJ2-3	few	TGCGCCAGCAGGCGAAGCTTAGGCGATACGCAGTATTTT	CASRRSLGDTQYF
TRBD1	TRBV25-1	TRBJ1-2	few	TGTGCCAGCAAGGAAGACAGGGGTGTCTATGGCTACACCTTC	CASKEDRGVYGYTF
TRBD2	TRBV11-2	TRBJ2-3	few	TGTGCCGGAGCGGGGACGAGCACAGATACGCAGTATTTT	CAGAGTSTDTQYF
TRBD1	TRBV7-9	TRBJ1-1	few	TGTGCCAGCAGCTTAGAGGGGGCGGTATTAAATGAAGCTTTCTTT	CASSLEGAVLNEAFF
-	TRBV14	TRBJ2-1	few	TGTGCCAGCAGCCAAGATGAGCACAATGAGCAGTTCTTC	CASSQDEHNEQFF
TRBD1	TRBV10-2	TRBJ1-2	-	TGCGCCAGCAGCGAGACAGGGTTTCGCTATGGCTACACCTTC	CASSETGFRYGYTF
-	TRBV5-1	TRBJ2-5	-	TGCGCCAGCAGCTTGGTTGGGGCCTCAGAGGAGACCCAGTACTTC	CASSLVGASEETQYF
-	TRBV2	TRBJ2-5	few	TGTGCCAGCAGTGAAGGGGCCCAAGAGACCCAGTACTTC	CASSEGAQETQYF
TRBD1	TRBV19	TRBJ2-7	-	TGTGCCAGTAGTATGAGACAGGGGGCCGAGCAGTACTTC	CASSMRQGAEQYF
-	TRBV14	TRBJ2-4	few	TGTGCCAGCAGCCCTCCCAGGGGCCGAAGGCCAAACATTCAGTACTTC	CASSPPRGRRPNIQYF
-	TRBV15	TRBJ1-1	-	TGTGCCACCAGCAGTCCGGGACACAACACTGAAGCTTTCTTT	CATSSPGHNTEAFF
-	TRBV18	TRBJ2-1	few	TGTGCCAGCTCACCAGTAATGTCAGGTTTGGAGTTCTTC	CASSPVMSGLEFF
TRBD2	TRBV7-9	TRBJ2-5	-	TGTGCCAGCAGCTTAGCTAGCGGGGCCAGAGAGACCCAGTACTTC	CASSLASGARETQYF
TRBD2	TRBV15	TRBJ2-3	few	TGTGCCACCAGCCCCGGACTAGCGGGCAGCACAGATACGCAGTATTTT	CATSPGLAGSTDTQYF
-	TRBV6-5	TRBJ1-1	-	TGTGCCAGCAGACTCGACAGGTCCCTGAACACTGAAGCTTTCTTT	CASRLDRSLNTEAFF
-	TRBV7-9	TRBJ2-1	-	TGTGCCAGCAGCCCCCGGGGGTATGAGCAGTTCTTC	CASSPRGYEQFF
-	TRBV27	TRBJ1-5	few	TGTGCCAGCAGTTTATTAGGTCAGCCCCAGCATTTT	CASSLLGQPQHF
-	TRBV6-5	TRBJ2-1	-	TGTGCCAGCAGAATTTCTCTTGGGACCTACAATGAGCAGTTCTTC	CASRISLGTYNEQFF
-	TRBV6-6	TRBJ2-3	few	TGTGCCAGCAGCCGTGGGCGCACAGATACGCAGTATTTT	CASSRGRTDTQYF
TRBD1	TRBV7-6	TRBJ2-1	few	TGTGCCAGCAGCTTAGGACAGGGGAACTACAATGAGCAGTTCTTC	CASSLGQGNYNEQFF